The T cell receptor beta chain under discussion was sequenced for a study of blood T cell repertoires in COVID-19. Study summary: Whether acute or convalescent, the COVID-19 samples came from the United States, Italy and Spain.

Assay used: immunoSEQ multiplex PCR; TCRdb lists only in-frame clones, some missing. The table has some 16,000 clones, around 89% seen once. Per germline, CDR1 LNHDA and CDR2 SQIVND (reference sequence). The ends were cut back, 1 base at V and 3 bases at J, with 10 bases in the middle. The CDR3 runs 15 residues. This clone has just one count. The J gene is TRBJ2-1, the V gene TRBV19; D might be TRBD1 (5 bases). The sequence came from a man aged 80 or over with acute or convalescent COVID-19. Sequencing was done on a sample of peripheral blood. The CDR3 sequence: CASSIGDSYYNEQFF. The CDR3 nucleotides are TGTGCCAGTAGTATAGGAGACAGCTACTACAATGAGCAGTTCTTC.